These 9 T cell receptor beta chains were all obtained from the same sample, sequenced in a study of cytomegalovirus exposure and HLA in healthy donors (dated by TCRdb to the late 2010s). Receptor amplification or capture employed the immunoSEQ multiplex PCR assay. As stored in TCRdb, this immuneACCESS dataset retains in-frame rearrangements with V and J assigned. A fraction of the clones does not appear; measured against another copy, unresolved V genes explain less than half of the discrepancy, and the remainder lacks a known reason. The sample table shows tens of thousands of clones, and about 90% are seen once. Of the sample, about 3% is held by the ten largest clones. The specimen sequenced was PBMCs. The receptors derive from a man between 18 and 35 years old in good health and CMV-seronegative.

This clone was seen only a few times. V gene TRBV28 combines with J gene TRBJ1-5, with D tentatively TRBD1 (5 bases). The CDR3 is 13 residues long. Per the germline V gene, CDR1 is MDHEN and CDR2 is SYDVKM. Trimming took off 7 bases at V and 2 bases at J, with 9 bases between the two ends. Here the CDR3 reads CASKEQGNQPQHF. CDR3 in DNA: TGTGCCAGCAAAGAACAGGGCAATCAGCCCCAGCATTTT. Full variable domain (missing parts from reference TRBV28 and TRBJ1-5): DVKVTQSSRYLVKRTGEKVFLECVQDMDHENMFWYRQDPGLGLRLIYFSYDVKMKEKGDIPEGYSVSREKKERFSLILESASTNQTSMYLCASKEQGNQPQHFGDGTRLSIL.

This rearrangement joins TRBV18 to TRBJ2-1, with TRBD2 matching over 9 bases. The CDR3 extends over 14 amino acids. The germline V gene encodes CDR1 KGHSH and CDR2 LQKENI. J lost 10 bases, V lost 2 bases, and 6 bases had no gene match. The CDR3 reads CASSPSSGEEEQFF. For the CDR3, the DNA is TGTGCCAGCTCACCATCTAGCGGGGAGGAAGAGCAGTTCTTC.

In its sample, this clone was seen once. This rearrangement joins TRBV5-6 to TRBJ2-1; 8 bases fit TRBD1. The germline CDR1 and CDR2 sequences are SGHDT and YYEEEE. The CDR3 length is 18 residues. The V segment lost 1 base and the J segment 7 bases; nucleotides outside the gene matches: 16. The CDR3 sequence: CASSLWGPPTGGKNEQFF. CDR3 DNA: TGTGCCAGCAGCTTGTGGGGCCCCCCAACAGGGGGGAAGAATGAGCAGTTCTTC.

The J gene is TRBJ2-1, the V gene TRBV7-2; TRBD2 agrees at 7 bases. The CDR3 sequence is 16 residues long. From germline, CDR1 is SGHTA and CDR2 FQGNSA. J gave up 7 bases and V 5 bases, and 14 bases lay outside the gene matches. The CDR3 loop reads CASSGFGGGTRNEQFF. The CDR3 nucleotides read TGTGCCAGCAGCGGATTTGGGGGAGGGACGCGTAATGAGCAGTTCTTC.

This clone was observed a single time. CDR3: CASSQGDRVNTGELFF. The CDR3 DNA reads TGTGCCAGCAGCCAAGGGGACAGGGTGAACACCGGGGAGCTGTTTTTT. The V gene is TRBV5-4, the J gene TRBJ2-2; 9 nucleotides agree with TRBD1. Trimming took 4 bases from V and 1 from J; bases not matched to a gene: 5. The CDR3 is 16 residues long. Germline V CDR1 and CDR2: SGHNT, YYREEE (reference sequence).

V usage is TRBV28 and J usage is TRBJ1-2, with a weak D call TRBD1 (6 bases). V was clipped by 7 bases and J by 1 base, with 13 bases between them. Germline V gives CDR1 MDHEN, CDR2 SYDVKM. This CDR3 comprises 14 residues. The CDR3 DNA reads as TGTGCCAGCACCCTCGGGGGGCTTAACTATGGCTACACCTTC. It encodes CASTLGGLNYGYTF.

J is TRBJ2-1 and V is TRBV6-1; 11 bases line up with TRBD2. Trimming took 7 bases from V and 3 from J; bases not matched to a gene: 5. Germline CDR1 MNHNS, CDR2 SASEGT. The CDR3 spans 15 residues. The CDR3 nucleotides are TGTGCCAGCACGGGACTAGCGGAGGTCTACAATGAGCAGTTCTTC. As protein: CASTGLAEVYNEQFF.

This chain uses TRBV13 with TRBJ2-1; TRBD2 matches 8 bases. This CDR3 has 15 amino acids. In germline, CDR1 is PRHDT, CDR2 FYEKMQ (reference sequence). The junction had 8 bases not matched to a gene; V was cut back by 5 bases and J by 5 bases. Here the CDR3 reads CASSPWERGNNEQFF. CDR3 in DNA: TGTGCCAGCAGCCCCTGGGAGCGGGGGAACAATGAGCAGTTCTTC.

This clone was found a few times. The V gene is TRBV21-1, the J gene TRBJ2-7; the table names TRBD1, a call not compared with the DNA. TRBV21-1 is classified as a pseudogene. The CDR3 length is 14 residues. This CDR3 reads CASSKMDRANEQYF. The CDR3 nucleotides read TGTGCCAGCAGCAAAATGGACAGGGCGAACGAGCAGTACTTC.